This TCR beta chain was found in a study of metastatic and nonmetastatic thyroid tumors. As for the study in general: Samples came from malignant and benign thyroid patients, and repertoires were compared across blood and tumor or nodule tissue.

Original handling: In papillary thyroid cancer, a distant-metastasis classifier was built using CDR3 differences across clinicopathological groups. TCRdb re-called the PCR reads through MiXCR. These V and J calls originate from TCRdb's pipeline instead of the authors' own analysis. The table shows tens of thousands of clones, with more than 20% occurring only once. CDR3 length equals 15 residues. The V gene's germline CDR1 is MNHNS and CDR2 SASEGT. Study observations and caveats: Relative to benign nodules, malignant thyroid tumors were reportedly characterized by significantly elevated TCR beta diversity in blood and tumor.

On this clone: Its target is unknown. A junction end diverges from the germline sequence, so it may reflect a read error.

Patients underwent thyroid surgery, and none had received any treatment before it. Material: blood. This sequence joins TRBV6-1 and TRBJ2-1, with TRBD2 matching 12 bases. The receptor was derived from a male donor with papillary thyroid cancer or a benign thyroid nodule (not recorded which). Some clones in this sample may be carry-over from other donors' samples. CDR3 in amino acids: CASSEELAGGDEHFF. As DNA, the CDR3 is TGTGCCAGCAGTGAAGAACTAGCGGGAGGTGATGAGCATTTCTTC.